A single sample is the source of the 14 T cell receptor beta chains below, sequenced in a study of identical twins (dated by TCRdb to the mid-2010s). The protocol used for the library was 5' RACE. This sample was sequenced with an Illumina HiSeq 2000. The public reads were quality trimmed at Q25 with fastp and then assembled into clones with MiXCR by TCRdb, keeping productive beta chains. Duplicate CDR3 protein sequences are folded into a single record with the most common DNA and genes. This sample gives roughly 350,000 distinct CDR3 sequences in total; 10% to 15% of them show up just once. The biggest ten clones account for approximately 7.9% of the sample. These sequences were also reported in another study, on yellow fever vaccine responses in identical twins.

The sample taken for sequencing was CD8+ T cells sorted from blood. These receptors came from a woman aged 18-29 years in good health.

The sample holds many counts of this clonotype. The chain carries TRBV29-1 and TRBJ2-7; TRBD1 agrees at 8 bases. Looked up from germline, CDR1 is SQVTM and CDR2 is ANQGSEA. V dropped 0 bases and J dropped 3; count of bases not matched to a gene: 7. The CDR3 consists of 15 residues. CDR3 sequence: CSVEEADRESYEQYF. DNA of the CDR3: TGCAGCGTTGAAGAAGCGGACAGGGAAAGCTACGAGCAGTACTTC.

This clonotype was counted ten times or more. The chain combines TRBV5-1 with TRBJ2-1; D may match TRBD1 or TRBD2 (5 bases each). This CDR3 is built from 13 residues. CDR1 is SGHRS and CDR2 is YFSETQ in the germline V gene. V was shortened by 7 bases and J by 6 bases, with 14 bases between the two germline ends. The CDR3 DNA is TGCGCCAGCCACCTGGAGAGGGGCAATGAGCAGTTCTTC. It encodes CASHLERGNEQFF.

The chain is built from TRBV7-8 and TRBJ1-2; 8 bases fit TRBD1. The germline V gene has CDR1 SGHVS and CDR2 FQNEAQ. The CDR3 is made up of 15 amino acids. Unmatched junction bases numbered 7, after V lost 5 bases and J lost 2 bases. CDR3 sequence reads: CASSQDRAGNYGYTF. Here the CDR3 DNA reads TGTGCCAGCAGCCAGGACAGGGCGGGAAACTATGGCTACACCTTC.

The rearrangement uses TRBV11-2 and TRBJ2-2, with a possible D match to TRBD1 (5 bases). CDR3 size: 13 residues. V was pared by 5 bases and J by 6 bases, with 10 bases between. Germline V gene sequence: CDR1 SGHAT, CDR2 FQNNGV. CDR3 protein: CASSPRRAGELFF. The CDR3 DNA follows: TGTGCCAGCAGCCCCCGCAGGGCCGGGGAGCTGTTTTTT.

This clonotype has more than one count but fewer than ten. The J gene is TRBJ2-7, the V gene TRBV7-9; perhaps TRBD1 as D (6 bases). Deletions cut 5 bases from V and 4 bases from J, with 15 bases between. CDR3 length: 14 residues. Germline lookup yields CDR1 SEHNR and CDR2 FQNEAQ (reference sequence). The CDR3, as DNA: TGTGCCAGCAGCCCCCGGGACACCTTATACGAGCAGTACTTC. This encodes CASSPRDTLYEQYF. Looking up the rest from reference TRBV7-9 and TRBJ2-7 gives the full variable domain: DTGVSQNPRHKITKRGQNVTFRCDPISEHNRLYWYRQTLGQGPEFLTYFQNEAQLEKSRLLSDRFSAERPKGSFSTLEIQRTEQGDSAMYLCASSPRDTLYEQYFGPGTRLTVT.

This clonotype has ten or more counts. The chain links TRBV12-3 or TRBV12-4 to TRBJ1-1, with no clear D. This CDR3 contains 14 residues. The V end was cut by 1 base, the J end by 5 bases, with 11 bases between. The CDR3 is CASSLEGGKTEAFF. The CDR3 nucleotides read TGTGCCAGCAGTTTAGAGGGAGGAAAAACTGAAGCTTTCTTT.

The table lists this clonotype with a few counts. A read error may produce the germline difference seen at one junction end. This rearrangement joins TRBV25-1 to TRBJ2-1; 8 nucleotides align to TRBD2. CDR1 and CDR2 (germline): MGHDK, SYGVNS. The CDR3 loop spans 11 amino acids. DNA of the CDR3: TGTGCCAGCAGTGAAGGGACTAGTCCGGTCTTC. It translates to CASSEGTSPVF.

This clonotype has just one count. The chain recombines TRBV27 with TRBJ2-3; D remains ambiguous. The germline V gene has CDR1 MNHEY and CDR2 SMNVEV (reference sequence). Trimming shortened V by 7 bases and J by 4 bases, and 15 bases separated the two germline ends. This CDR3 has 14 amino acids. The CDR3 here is CASTEAGMADTQYF. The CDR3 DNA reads TGTGCCAGCACCGAGGCCGGTATGGCAGATACGCAGTATTTT.

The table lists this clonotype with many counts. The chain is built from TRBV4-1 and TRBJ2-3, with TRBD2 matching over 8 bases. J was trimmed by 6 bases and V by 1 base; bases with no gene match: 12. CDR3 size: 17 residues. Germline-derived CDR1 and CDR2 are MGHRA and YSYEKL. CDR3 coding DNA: TGCGCCAGCAGCCAAGCGGGGGGGCCGGATGGCATGGATACGCAGTATTTT. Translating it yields CASSQAGGPDGMDTQYF.

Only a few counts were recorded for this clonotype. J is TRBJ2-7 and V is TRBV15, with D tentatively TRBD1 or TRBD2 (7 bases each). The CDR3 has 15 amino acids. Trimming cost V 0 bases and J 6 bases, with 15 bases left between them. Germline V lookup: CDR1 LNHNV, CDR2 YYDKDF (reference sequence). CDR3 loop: CATSRDTGQRGEQYF. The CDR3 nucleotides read TGTGCCACCAGCAGAGATACGGGACAGCGGGGCGAGCAGTACTTC.

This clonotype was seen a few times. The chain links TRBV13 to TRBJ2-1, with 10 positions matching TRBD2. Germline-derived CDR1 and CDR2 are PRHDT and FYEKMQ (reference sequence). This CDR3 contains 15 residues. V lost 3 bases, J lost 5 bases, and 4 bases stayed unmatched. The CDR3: CASSFGLAGDNEQFF. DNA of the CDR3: TGTGCCAGCAGCTTCGGTCTAGCGGGAGACAATGAGCAGTTCTTC.

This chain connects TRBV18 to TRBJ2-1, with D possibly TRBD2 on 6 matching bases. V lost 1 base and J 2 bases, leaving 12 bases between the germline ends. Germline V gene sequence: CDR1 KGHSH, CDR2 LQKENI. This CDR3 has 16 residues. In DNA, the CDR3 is TGTGCCAGCTCACCACGCGAGGGACTTGCCTACAATGAGCAGTTCTTC. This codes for CASSPREGLAYNEQFF.

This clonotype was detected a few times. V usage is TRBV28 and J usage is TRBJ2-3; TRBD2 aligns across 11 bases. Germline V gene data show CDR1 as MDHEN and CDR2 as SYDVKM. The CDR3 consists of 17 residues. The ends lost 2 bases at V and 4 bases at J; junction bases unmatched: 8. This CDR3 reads CASSLPSSGGWADTQYF. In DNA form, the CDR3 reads TGTGCCAGCAGTTTACCGTCTAGCGGGGGGTGGGCAGATACGCAGTATTTT. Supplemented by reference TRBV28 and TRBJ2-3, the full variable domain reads DVKVTQSSRYLVKRTGEKVFLECVQDMDHENMFWYRQDPGLGLRLIYFSYDVKMKEKGDIPEGYSVSREKKERFSLILESASTNQTSMYLCASSLPSSGGWADTQYFGPGTRLTVL.

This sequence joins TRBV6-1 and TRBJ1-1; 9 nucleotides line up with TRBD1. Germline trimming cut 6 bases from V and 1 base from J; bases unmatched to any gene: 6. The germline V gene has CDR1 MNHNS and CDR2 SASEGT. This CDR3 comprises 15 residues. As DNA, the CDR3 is TGTGCCAGCAGGGAACCGGGACAGGGGAACACTGAAGCTTTCTTT. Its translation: CASREPGQGNTEAFF.